The rows below give T cell receptor beta chains drawn from one sample of a study of cytomegalovirus exposure and HLA in healthy donors. Clones were read by immunoSEQ multiplex PCR, and TCRdb kept only the in-frame ones, dropping some. The sample holds about 140,000 clones, about 78% seen once. The specimen sequenced was PBMCs. These TCRs come from a man aged 50 to 60 in good health and CMV-seropositive. The CDR3 runs from the conserved cysteine through the conserved F or W. D genes are given only for firm matches. The size entry is marked missing in some rows and otherwise reads once, few, many or a size class.

d_call,v_call,j_call,clone_size,cdr3_aa,cdr3_nt
NA,TRBV29-1,TRBJ2-7,NA,CSVRPGTSDSYEQYF,TGCAGCGTTAGACCCGGGACATCCGACTCCTACGAGCAGTACTTC
NA,TRBV6-5,TRBJ2-1,NA,CASSRGTSGTNEQFF,TGTGCCAGCAGCCGTGGGACATCGGGAACCAATGAGCAGTTCTTC
NA,TRBV18,TRBJ1-1,NA,CASSLGGAVNTEAFF,TGTGCCAGCTCACTTGGGGGGGCCGTGAACACTGAAGCTTTCTTT
TRBD2,TRBV7-6,TRBJ2-2,NA,CASSLATSGRAIGELFF,TGTGCCAGCAGCTTAGCCACTAGCGGGAGGGCCATCGGGGAGCTGTTTTTT
TRBD1,TRBV19,TRBJ1-2,once,CASRTTDRAPDGYTF,TGTGCCAGTAGGACTACGGACAGGGCCCCGGATGGCTACACCTTC
NA,TRBV15,TRBJ1-5,NA,CATSGERGNQPQHF,TGTGCCACCAGCGGGGAGAGAGGCAATCAGCCCCAGCATTTT
NA,TRBV6-5,TRBJ2-7,once,CASSPPGGYEQYF,TGTGCCAGCAGCCCCCCCGGGGGTTACGAGCAGTACTTC
TRBD2,TRBV28,TRBJ2-2,NA,CASNLFSGDRTGELFF,TGTGCCAGCAATCTCTTTAGCGGGGACCGCACCGGGGAGCTGTTTTTT
NA,TRBV19,TRBJ2-7,NA,CASSIRWGGPYEQYF,TGTGCCAGTAGTATTCGGTGGGGGGGCCCCTACGAGCAGTACTTC
NA,TRBV19,TRBJ2-2,NA,CASSRARENTGELFF,TGTGCCAGCAGTAGGGCCAGGGAGAACACCGGGGAGCTGTTTTTT
NA,TRBV6-1,TRBJ1-1,few,CASRKDIMNTEAFF,TGTGCCAGCAGAAAGGACATTATGAACACTGAAGCTTTCTTT
TRBD2,TRBV5-4,TRBJ2-7,NA,CASSSSSGRYYEQYF,TGTGCCAGCAGCTCATCTAGCGGAAGATACTACGAGCAGTACTTC
TRBD2,TRBV25-1,TRBJ2-1,NA,CASSDTGGTIHEQFF,TGTGCCAGCAGCGACACCGGCGGGACTATCCATGAGCAGTTCTTC
TRBD1,TRBV6-4,TRBJ2-7,NA,CASSVNRGFEQYF,TGTGCCAGCAGTGTAAACAGGGGGTTCGAGCAGTACTTC
NA,TRBV28,TRBJ2-1,NA,CASSPLKGGSYNEQFF,TGTGCCAGCAGTCCCCTAAAGGGAGGCTCCTACAATGAGCAGTTCTTC
NA,TRBV15,TRBJ2-7,NA,CATSRPKPGQGYEQYF,TGTGCCACCAGCAGACCTAAACCCGGACAAGGCTACGAGCAGTACTTC
NA,TRBV5-1,TRBJ1-5,NA,CASSFGGDQPQHF,TGCGCCAGCAGCTTCGGCGGGGATCAGCCCCAGCATTTT
TRBD2,TRBV4-1,TRBJ2-7,NA,CASSQAGLAGGSAYEQYF,TGCGCCAGCAGTCAAGCGGGACTAGCGGGAGGCTCGGCCTACGAGCAGTACTTC
NA,TRBV7-9,TRBJ1-1,NA,CASSLGGLHAFF,TGTGCCAGCAGCCTCGGAGGTTTGCATGCTTTCTTT
TRBD2,TRBV6-6,TRBJ2-7,NA,CASSKAGDSYEQYF,TGTGCCAGCAGTAAAGCGGGAGACTCCTACGAGCAGTACTTC
NA,TRBV29-1,TRBJ2-7,few,CSVVLETYEQYF,TGCAGCGTTGTCCTAGAAACCTACGAGCAGTACTTC
NA,TRBV18,TRBJ2-2,NA,CASSPGRSNTGELFF,TGTGCCAGCTCACCGGGCAGGTCGAACACCGGGGAGCTGTTTTTT
NA,TRBV4-2,TRBJ1-2,few,CASSQDQSLSPLGYTF,TGTGCCAGCAGCCAAGATCAATCGTTATCCCCGCTAGGCTACACCTTC
TRBD1,TRBV6-5,TRBJ2-7,NA,CASRETGQPSYEQYF,TGTGCTAGCAGAGAGACGGGACAGCCGTCCTACGAGCAGTACTTC
TRBD1,TRBV4-1,TRBJ1-5,few,CASSQEGQFNQPQHF,TGCGCCAGCAGCCAAGAGGGACAGTTCAATCAGCCCCAGCATTTT
NA,TRBV6-6,TRBJ1-6,few,CASSGRLESPLHF,TGTGCCAGCAGTGGTCGGCTGGAGTCACCCCTCCACTTT
NA,TRBV7-9,TRBJ2-3,few,CASSLKGTYHAQYF,TGTGCCAGCAGCTTAAAGGGGACTTATCATGCGCAGTATTTT
TRBD2,TRBV5-1,TRBJ2-1,once,CASSLDGSGGAFQFF,TGCGCCAGCAGCTTGGATGGTAGCGGGGGGGCGTTCCAGTTCTTC
NA,TRBV7-2,TRBJ1-1,NA,CASSLGWEGAEAFF,TGTGCCAGCAGCCTTGGTTGGGAGGGGGCTGAAGCTTTCTTT
NA,TRBV5-1,TRBJ2-1,NA,CASSLFSGSYNEQFF,TGCGCCAGCAGCTTGTTTAGCGGTTCATACAATGAGCAGTTCTTC
TRBD1,TRBV5-1,TRBJ1-2,NA,CASRLGQGSSGYTF,TGCGCCAGCAGATTGGGACAGGGGTCAAGCGGCTACACCTTC
TRBD1,TRBV11-2,TRBJ1-1,NA,CASSLVPGQGVRAEAFF,TGTGCCAGCAGCTTAGTCCCGGGACAGGGGGTGAGGGCTGAAGCTTTCTTT
NA,TRBV18,TRBJ1-5,NA,CASSQIRDQPQHF,TGTGCCAGCTCACAAATTCGGGATCAGCCCCAGCATTTT
NA,TRBV29-1,TRBJ1-2,NA,CSVEGLRVANYGYTF,TGCAGCGTTGAAGGACTTCGAGTAGCTAACTATGGCTACACCTTC
TRBD1,TRBV6-1,TRBJ1-2,NA,CASSERDRGGGYTF,TGTGCCAGCAGTGAAAGGGACAGGGGAGGTGGCTACACCTTC
TRBD1,TRBV28,TRBJ2-1,NA,CASTFLPGQGENEQFF,TGTGCCAGCACCTTCTTACCGGGACAGGGGGAGAATGAGCAGTTCTTC
TRBD2,TRBV7-9,TRBJ2-1,NA,CASSPRGGAYNEQFF,TGTGCCAGCAGTCCCCGCGGGGGGGCCTACAATGAGCAGTTCTTC
NA,TRBV10-3,TRBJ1-1,few,CAISESGGNTEAFF,TGTGCCATCAGTGAGTCGGGGGGGAACACTGAAGCTTTCTTT
TRBD1,TRBV18,TRBJ2-7,NA,CASSPVGQGVYEQYF,TGCGCCAGCTCACCAGTTGGACAGGGAGTCTACGAGCAGTACTTC
TRBD2,TRBV7-9,TRBJ2-3,NA,CSSSLGTSSADTQYF,TGTTCCAGCAGCCTGGGGACTAGCAGCGCAGATACGCAGTATTTT
NA,TRBV28,TRBJ2-7,NA,CASSLESYEQYF,TGTGCCAGCAGTCTCGAGTCCTACGAGCAGTACTTC
TRBD2,TRBV4-2,TRBJ2-7,NA,CASSQDPAGGNEQYF,TGTGCCAGCAGCCAAGATCCGGCGGGGGGAAACGAGCAGTACTTC
TRBD1,TRBV7-9,TRBJ1-2,NA,CASSLQTQTGGHGYTF,TGTGCCAGCAGCCTACAAACCCAGACAGGGGGTCATGGCTACACCTTC
NA,TRBV6-5,TRBJ1-6,NA,CASKPGDNSPLHF,TGTGCCAGCAAGCCGGGGGACAATTCACCCCTCCACTTT
NA,TRBV19,TRBJ1-1,NA,CASSMDAQGVTEAFF,TGTGCCAGTAGTATGGACGCACAGGGAGTCACTGAAGCTTTCTTT
TRBD2,TRBV11-3,TRBJ2-7,NA,CASSSLGTSGYEQYF,TGTGCCAGCAGCTCACTCGGGACTAGCGGCTACGAGCAGTACTTC
TRBD1,TRBV7-8,TRBJ2-3,NA,CASSLRDRERSTDTQYF,TGTGCCAGCAGCTTACGAGACAGGGAGAGGAGCACAGATACGCAGTATTTT
TRBD2,TRBV5-6,TRBJ2-1,once,CASTLRGSGSYNEQFF,TGTGCCAGCACCCTCCGGGGGAGCGGGAGTTACAATGAGCAGTTCTTC
NA,TRBV19,TRBJ2-3,NA,CASSIEARERDTQYF,TGTGCCAGTAGTATTGAAGCAAGAGAACGAGATACGCAGTATTTT
NA,TRBV5-8,TRBJ2-3,few,CASSPGGRVMTDTQYF,TGTGCCAGCAGCCCTGGGGGCCGGGTTATGACAGATACGCAGTATTTT
TRBD1,TRBV5-8,TRBJ2-2,NA,CASSYYTGTGFTGELFF,TGTGCCAGCAGCTATTATACCGGGACAGGATTCACCGGGGAGCTGTTTTTT
TRBD2,TRBV6-4,TRBJ2-1,NA,CASSDSWTSSEQFF,TGTGCCAGCAGTGACTCGTGGACTAGCAGTGAGCAGTTCTTC
TRBD2,TRBV29-1,TRBJ2-5,few,CSVGRLAGGEETQYF,TGCAGCGTTGGCCGACTAGCGGGAGGAGAGGAGACCCAGTACTTC
NA,TRBV20-1,TRBJ1-1,NA,CSASRVTEAFF,TGCAGTGCCTCCCGGGTCACTGAAGCTTTCTTT